One and the same sample provided the 27 T cell receptor beta chains below, sequenced in a study of blood T cell repertoires in COVID-19. TCRdb's copy holds only in-frame clones and misses some; the assay was immunoSEQ multiplex PCR. The sample lists 180,000 or so clones, less than 90% seen once, with about 4.4% in the top ten. Sequencing input: PBMCs or T cells enriched from blood (not recorded which). These receptors all come from a woman between 45 and 65 years old who had recovered from COVID-19.

There are a few counts of this clone. The V call is TRBV7-2, the J call TRBJ1-2, with D possibly being TRBD1 (6 bases). The length of the CDR3 is 11 residues. V was trimmed by 1 base and J by 12 bases, leaving 9 bases between them. Germline V gives CDR1 SGHTA, CDR2 FQGNSA. The CDR3, as DNA: TGTGCCAGCAGCTTAGTGGGGGCGGACACCTTC. This translates into CASSLVGADTF.

The chain uses TRBV30 and TRBJ2-2, with 11 positions matching TRBD2. V lost 2 bases, J lost 5 bases, and 16 bases stayed unmatched. Germline assignment: CDR1 GTSNPN and CDR2 SVGIG (reference sequence). CDR3 length: 19 residues. This CDR3 reads CAWSRTLGLAGLGTGELFF. In DNA form, the CDR3 reads TGTGCCTGGAGTCGGACCCTAGGACTAGCGGGCCTGGGGACCGGGGAGCTGTTTTTT. The whole variable domain, filled in from reference TRBV30 and TRBJ2-2, reads SQTIHQWPATLVQPVGSPLSLECTVEGTSNPNLYWYRQAAGRGLQLLFYSVGIGQISSEVPQNLSASRPQDRQFILSSKKLLLSDSGFYLCAWSRTLGLAGLGTGELFFGEGSRLTVL.

Written as DNA, the CDR3 is TGTGCCAGCTCACCATCGCGAGGGGGAGCTGGCGAGCAGTACGTC. Protein: CASSPSRGGAGEQYV. The rearrangement uses TRBV18 and TRBJ2-7, with D maybe TRBD1 (6 bases). This CDR3 region has 15 residues. CDR1 is KGHSH, CDR2 LQKENI, per germline. The germline V and J ends were trimmed by 2 bases and 6 bases, with 17 bases remaining between them.

The chain uses TRBV29-1 and TRBJ1-1; the match to TRBD1 covers 9 bases. CDR3 length equals 14 residues. The V gene end was trimmed by 6 bases and the J gene end by 4 bases; junction bases not matched to a gene: 9. Germline CDR1 is SQVTM and CDR2 is ANQGSEA. The DNA for the CDR3 is TGCAGCGTGACCCCGGGGACAGGGACCACTGAAGCTTTCTTT. Translated, it gives CSVTPGTGTTEAFF.

This rearrangement joins TRBV19 to TRBJ1-2, with D unresolved. Germline V gives CDR1 LNHDA, CDR2 SQIVND (reference sequence). This CDR3 has 14 residues. V was clipped by 0 bases and J by 4 bases, with 9 bases between them. The chain's CDR3 is CASSIDLTVYGYTF. For the CDR3, the DNA is TGTGCCAGTAGTATAGATCTTACAGTCTATGGCTACACCTTC.

The chain combines TRBV5-1 with TRBJ1-1; possibly TRBD1 for D (5 bases). CDR1 SGHRS and CDR2 YFSETQ come from the germline V gene. V was trimmed by 4 bases and J by 7 bases, leaving 23 bases between them. The CDR3 extends over 16 amino acids. The CDR3 nucleotides read TGCGCCAGCAGCCTGGCCTCCCGCAGGGCTACTTTTGAAGCTTTCTTT. This encodes CASSLASRRATFEAFF.

This rearrangement joins TRBV5-6 to TRBJ1-1; D ambiguous. Germline values: CDR1 SGHDT, CDR2 YYEEEE. This CDR3 spans 13 amino acids. The germline V and J ends were trimmed by 2 bases and 3 bases, with 8 bases remaining between them. The CDR3 sequence: CASSFPSDTEAFF. In nucleotides, the CDR3 is TGTGCCAGCAGCTTCCCCAGTGACACTGAAGCTTTCTTT. The whole variable domain, remainder taken from reference TRBV5-6 and TRBJ1-1, is DAGVTQSPTHLIKTRGQQVTLRCSPKSGHDTVSWYQQALGQGPQFIFQYYEEEERQRGNFPDRFSGHQFPNYSSELNVNALLLGDSALYLCASSFPSDTEAFFGQGTRLTVV.

This clone was found a few times. The chain couples TRBV27 to TRBJ1-2; 8 bases map to TRBD1. J gave up 6 bases and V 2 bases, and 5 bases lay outside the gene matches. Germline V gene data show CDR1 as MNHEY and CDR2 as SMNVEV (reference sequence). The CDR3 length is 14 residues. This chain's CDR3 is CASSLGRGQDGYTF. The CDR3 DNA is TGTGCCAGCAGTTTAGGCAGGGGGCAAGATGGCTACACCTTC.

The V gene is TRBV6-5, the J gene TRBJ2-3, with D unresolved. V lost 2 bases and J lost 2, with 11 bases in between. CDR1 MNHEY and CDR2 SVGAGI come from the germline V gene. The CDR3 is made up of 15 amino acids. CDR3 loop: CASSYGPWLTDTQYF. In DNA, the CDR3 is TGTGCCAGCAGTTACGGCCCGTGGCTCACAGATACGCAGTATTTT.

V and J are TRBV5-4 and TRBJ1-1; D may be TRBD1 (5 bases). This CDR3 region has 14 residues. Germline-derived CDR1 and CDR2 are SGHNT and YYREEE (reference sequence). V was trimmed by 2 bases and J by 7 bases, leaving 15 bases between them. Written as DNA, the CDR3 is TGTGCCAGCAGCTTTCCCGACAGTACATATGAAGCTTTCTTT. Its protein product is CASSFPDSTYEAFF.

The sample holds a few counts of this clone. V usage is TRBV28 and J usage is TRBJ2-3; D not certain. CDR1 and CDR2 (germline): MDHEN, SYDVKM. The CDR3 sequence is 13 residues long. V lost 6 bases to trimming and J lost 5 bases, with 12 bases between them. CDR3 in DNA: TGTGCCAGCAGCGACTTAATCGGAGATACGCAGTATTTT. It translates to CASSDLIGDTQYF.

The chain employs TRBV6-5 and TRBJ1-1; possibly TRBD1 for D (5 bases). Trimming shortened V by 6 bases and J by 6 bases, and 8 bases separated the two germline ends. This CDR3 region has 11 residues. From germline, CDR1 is MNHEY and CDR2 SVGAGI. The CDR3 here is CASRQGPEAFF. The CDR3 nucleotides are TGTGCCAGCAGGCAGGGCCCTGAAGCTTTCTTT.

The genes are TRBV5-1 and TRBJ1-1; D gene unclear. The CDR3 covers 16 residues. Per the germline V gene, CDR1 is SGHRS and CDR2 is YFSETQ. V was trimmed by 1 base and J by 1 base, leaving 14 bases between them. The CDR3 is CASSLRDMGPNTEAFF. The CDR3 DNA sequence: TGCGCCAGCAGCTTGCGGGATATGGGCCCGAACACTGAAGCTTTCTTT.

This clone was detected once. V is TRBV9 and J is TRBJ1-2; tentatively, D is TRBD1 (5 bases). The CDR3 extends over 13 amino acids. Trimming took off 4 bases at V and 2 bases at J, with 9 bases between the two ends. The V gene's germline CDR1 is SGDLS and CDR2 YYNGEE. CDR3 sequence: CASSQRGNYGYTF. For the CDR3, the DNA is TGTGCCAGCAGCCAGCGGGGGAACTATGGCTACACCTTC.

The chain has TRBV12-3 or TRBV12-4 and TRBJ1-4, with D maybe TRBD1 (6 bases). The CDR3 has 11 amino acids. The ends were cut back, 7 bases at V and 12 bases at J, with 12 bases in the middle. The CDR3 region has the DNA TGTGCCAGCACCGGGACATCCCAACTGTTTTTT. The encoded protein is CASTGTSQLFF.

CDR3 residues: CAWSVGTDRKFF. The CDR3 nucleotides read TGTGCCTGGAGTGTGGGTACGGACAGGAAGTTCTTC. The rearrangement joins TRBV30 to TRBJ2-1; 7 bases line up with TRBD1. Germline V gene lookup returns CDR1 GTSNPN and CDR2 SVGIG (reference sequence). The trim removed 0 bases at V and 14 bases at J, leaving 7 bases unmatched. There are 12 residues in the CDR3.

The table lists this clone with a few counts. In nucleotides, the CDR3 is TGTGCCAGCAGCCCCGGACTAGCGGGAGTCTCCTACAATGAGCAGTTCTTC. Translation gives CASSPGLAGVSYNEQFF. The chain links TRBV9 to TRBJ2-1; 13 bases map to TRBD2. J gave up 0 bases and V 4 bases, and 4 bases lay outside the gene matches. The CDR3 spans 17 residues. Germline CDR1 reads SGDLS; CDR2 reads YYNGEE.

V is TRBV9 and J is TRBJ2-1; 8 bases match TRBD1. V was pared by 0 bases and J by 8 bases, with 22 bases of the junction left unmatched. This CDR3 is built from 20 residues. Germline CDR1 is SGDLS and CDR2 is YYNGEE. The CDR3, as DNA: TGTGCCAGCAGCGTAGCTGTGGGGGACAGGAGCCCGCGTATGATAGATGAGCAGTTCTTC. Encoded protein: CASSVAVGDRSPRMIDEQFF.

This sequence joins TRBV5-1 and TRBJ2-7; TRBD2 aligns across 8 bases. Unmatched junction bases numbered 3, after V lost 4 bases and J lost 6 bases. Germline CDR1 SGHRS, CDR2 YFSETQ. The CDR3 runs 12 residues. The CDR3 sequence: CASSPAGGEQYV. The CDR3 DNA reads TGCGCCAGCAGCCCGGCGGGGGGCGAGCAGTACGTC.

The gene calls are TRBV12-5 and TRBJ1-1; 8 nucleotides align to TRBD1. The length of the CDR3 is 14 residues. Germline CDR1 reads LGHNT; CDR2 reads FRNRAP. Unmatched junction bases numbered 7, after V lost 6 bases and J lost 4 bases. DNA for the CDR3: TGTGCTAGTGGCCCGGACAGGGTGGGCACTGAAGCTTTCTTT. It codes for CASGPDRVGTEAFF.

The V gene is TRBV3-1 (or the pseudogene TRBV3-2), the J gene TRBJ1-5; 9 bases align to TRBD1. The ends lost 1 base at V and 5 bases at J; junction bases unmatched: 6. The CDR3 consists of 16 residues. CDR1 and CDR2 (germline): LGHDT, YNNKEL (reference sequence). In nucleotides, the CDR3 is TGTGCCAGCAGCCAAGTAAAGAGGACAGGGGATCAGCCCCAGCATTTT. Amino acid sequence: CASSQVKRTGDQPQHF.

This chain connects TRBV2 to TRBJ1-6, with TRBD1 as a possible D gene (5 bases). CDR3 length: 12 amino acids. Germline loops: CDR1 SNHLY, CDR2 FYNNEI. V dropped 5 bases and J dropped 14 bases, with 13 bases sitting between them. CDR3: CASSLREGALHF. Here the CDR3 DNA reads TGTGCCAGCAGTCTCAGGGAGGGAGCCCTCCACTTT.

V and J are TRBV29-1 and TRBJ1-2, with a weak D call TRBD1 (6 bases). The CDR3 spans 15 residues. Germline values: CDR1 SQVTM, CDR2 ANQGSEA. The germline V and J ends were trimmed by 4 bases and 3 bases, with 18 bases remaining between them. CDR3 sequence reads: CSVGGQGLGDYGYTF. The CDR3 DNA is TGCAGCGTTGGAGGGCAGGGGCTTGGGGACTATGGCTACACCTTC.

V is TRBV27 and J is TRBJ1-4; TRBD1 might be the D (5 bases). Trimming took off 6 bases at V and 7 bases at J, with 15 bases between the two ends. Germline V lookup: CDR1 MNHEY, CDR2 SMNVEV (reference sequence). This CDR3 region has 14 residues. CDR3 protein: CASSPRVGSEKLFF. CDR3 coding DNA: TGTGCCAGCAGCCCCAGGGTGGGTAGTGAAAAACTGTTTTTT. The whole variable domain, remainder taken from reference TRBV27 and TRBJ1-4, is EAQVTQNPRYLITVTGKKLTVTCSQNMNHEYMSWYRQDPGLGLRQIYYSMNVEVTDKGDVPEGYKVSRKEKRNFPLILESPSPNQTSLYFCASSPRVGSEKLFFGSGTQLSVL.

The chain combines TRBV10-2 with TRBJ1-4, with D perhaps TRBD1 (6 bases). The V and J ends lost 9 bases and 1 base respectively, with 9 bases between them. Germline values: CDR1 WSHSY, CDR2 SAAADI. The CDR3 has 13 amino acids. The CDR3 DNA reads TGCGCCAGTCAGGACAGAACTAATGAAAAACTGTTTTTT. Protein sequence: CASQDRTNEKLFF.

This chain joins TRBV19 and TRBJ1-5; D may be TRBD1 (5 bases). The CDR3 extends over 16 amino acids. Trimming left V 3 bases short and J 2 bases short, with 14 bases between. Germline lookup yields CDR1 LNHDA and CDR2 SQIVND (reference sequence). For the CDR3, the DNA is TGTGCCAGTAGTATCGACGGGGGGAGCGGCAATCAGCCCCAGCATTTT. Translating gives CASSIDGGSGNQPQHF. The whole variable domain, filled in from reference TRBV19 and TRBJ1-5, reads DGGITQSPKYLFRKEGQNVTLSCEQNLNHDAMYWYRQDPGQGLRLIYYSQIVNDFQKGDIAEGYSVSREKKESFPLTVTSAQKNPTAFYLCASSIDGGSGNQPQHFGDGTRLSIL.

The V call is TRBV5-1, the J call TRBJ1-3; TRBD1 agrees at 8 bases. CDR3 size: 17 residues. V gave up 3 bases and J gave up 3 bases; unmatched junction bases: 11. In germline, CDR1 is SGHRS, CDR2 YFSETQ. DNA of the CDR3: TGCGCCAGCAGCTATCTGGGACAGGTGGAAGGTGGAAACACCATATATTTT. This encodes CASSYLGQVEGGNTIYF.